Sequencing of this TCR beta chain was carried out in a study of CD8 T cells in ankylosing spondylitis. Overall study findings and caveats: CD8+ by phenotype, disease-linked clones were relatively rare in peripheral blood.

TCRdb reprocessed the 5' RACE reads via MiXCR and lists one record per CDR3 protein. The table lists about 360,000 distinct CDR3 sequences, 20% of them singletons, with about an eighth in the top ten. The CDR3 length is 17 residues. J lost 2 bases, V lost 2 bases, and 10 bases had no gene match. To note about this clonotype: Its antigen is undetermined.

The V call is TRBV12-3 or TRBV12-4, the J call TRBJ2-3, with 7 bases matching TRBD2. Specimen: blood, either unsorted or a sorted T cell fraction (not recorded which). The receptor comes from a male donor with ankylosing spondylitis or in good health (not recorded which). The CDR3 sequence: CASSLSSRGLVTDTQYF. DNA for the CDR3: TGTGCCAGCAGTTTAAGTTCGCGGGGGTTGGTCACAGATACGCAGTATTTT.